This T cell receptor (beta chain) was identified during a study of shared clonotypes between healthy human individuals (TCRdb year 2020). Some background on the complete study: Two women and a few men aged 18 to 49 years were included in the cohort. For each donor, CD4 naive and CD4 memory were each given three plates, CD8 naive was given two plates, and CD8 memory was given one plate. To estimate repertoire size and how much clonotypes are shared between individuals, the study performed deep sequencing of blood TCR repertoires from a handful of healthy adults. Libraries were prepared and TCR repertoires were sequenced by different laboratories using diverse techniques, in order to increase sequencing depth and limit assay-specific biases. Between about 0.8 and 9 billion PBMCs per donor were obtained by leukapheresis. What the research found in general, with its limitations: When a few donors were compared, the shared fraction of clonotypes was 5% to 6.5% for naive CD4, more than 3% for naive CD8, about 2.5% for memory CD4, and 0.35% to 0.5% for memory CD8. Rarefaction of sorted-subset datasets indicated incomplete sequencing despite the large sequencing depth. Sampling was restricted to blood, and TCR repertoires in tissues likely differ from the TCR repertoires found in blood. Pairwise subsampling led to the expectation that sequencing depth would affect the degree of clonotype sharing among donors. Because the study included only a small number of donors, the genetic and exposure-history diversity represented was limited. Clonotypes shared by all four sorted-subset donors showed higher generation probabilities than non-shared clonotypes. Naive subsets generally had larger estimated clonotype richness than memory subsets did.

CDR1 and CDR2, per the germline V gene, are SQVTM and ANQGSEA. V is pared back by 7 bases and J by 5 bases, with 17 bases lying between the germline termini. Taken from cysteine to phenylalanine, the CDR3 has 13 residues. The CDR3 DNA has 39 bases and is translated from base 1. As concerns this clone: The target of this receptor is not known. The sample holds no much larger clone one base away, and base qualities are not on file.

Using the deep immunoSEQ assay, TCR CDR3 regions were amplified from genomic DNA by multiplex PCR. For each cell subset, the extracted genomic DNA was distributed evenly across all wells of several immunoSEQ 96-well plates, and each plate served as one replicate. Each replicate PCR for sorted subsets received around 0.2 ug genomic DNA, equal to about 30,000 T cell genomes. Purified libraries were measured with a Qubit 3.0 fluorometer, size-checked on a Bioanalyzer 2100, and measured again with the KAPA Library Quantification kit. A separate single-read 150-cycle Illumina NextSeq 550 flow cell was used to sequence each immunoSEQ 96-well plate. In the authors' own workflow: The immunoSEQ output contained only junctional sequences without quality scores, so filtering could not match that applied to full-length reads. To assign V/J genes and CDR3, sequences were annotated against IMGT germline references using PyIR, a Python wrapper for IgBLAST v1.9. Reads were removed for weak V/J assignments (E-value above 1e-6), missing CDR3, stop codons, out-of-frame junctions, or ambiguous translated residues. V3J clonotypes were defined by identical inferred V gene, J gene, and CDR3 amino acid sequence. To compute the percentage overlap between repertoires, the number of shared unique clonotypes was divided by the size of the smaller repertoire. Repertoire richness was assessed with RTK rarefaction, the Chao1 estimator, and Recon v2.1 estimates of unobserved clonotypes. For all TCRbeta clonotypes obtained by the gDNA method from a handful of donors, generation probabilities were computed with OLGA. This is the immuneACCESS table as TCRdb keeps it, with only in-frame sequences that have V and J called. A part of the clones is gone; compared with another copy, unresolved V genes explain less than half, and the rest is unexplained. V and J calls plus clone size are reproduced from that table; the DNA served to infer D and trimming. Across this sample there are around 600,000 clones, with approximately 97% seen only once. The ten largest clones add up to about 0.057% of the sample.

Donors were healthy HIV-negative adults with no recently reported acute infections or vaccinations. Only Caucasian adults living in Nashville, Tennessee, USA were represented among the donors. CD4+ T cells were enriched by magnetic negative selection; naive cells were then positively selected on CD45RA, and the negative fraction formed the memory subset. Blood was obtained by leukapheresis, after which PBMCs were separated by Ficoll-Histopaque density gradient centrifugation and cryopreserved in liquid nitrogen vapor phase. Purity and quantity of every magnetically sorted T cell population were checked by analytical flow cytometry. Genomic DNA was isolated from each sorted fraction and quantified by UV absorbance on a Nanodrop 2000c.

The chain couples TRBV29-1 to TRBJ2-5, with the D segment possibly TRBD1 or TRBD2, each aligning over 6 bases. Sequenced sample: naive CD4+ T cells sorted from blood. What this sample's cell subset or site label stands for: CD45RA+ positively selected. This clonotype was obtained from a woman aged 30 to 39 in good health. Here is the DNA: TGCAGCGAGAGGGGGACTCTGCTCGAGACCCAGTACTTC. The encoded protein is CSERGTLLETQYF.